Listed here are 26 T cell receptor beta chains from one sample, sequenced in a study of identical twins. Using its own MiXCR run on the 5' RACE reads, TCRdb lists one record per CDR3 protein. The table lists under 250,000 distinct CDR3 sequences, 6.5% to 8.5% of them singletons. This same sample was also taken into another study, of yellow fever vaccine responses in identical twins.

Sequenced sample: memory (CD45RO+) T cells sorted from blood. All receptors derive from a woman under 30 in good health.

This clonotype was counted between two and nine times. The V gene is TRBV27, the J gene TRBJ2-7, with 10 nucleotides matching TRBD1. Germline V gives CDR1 MNHEY, CDR2 SMNVEV (reference sequence). Unmatched junction bases numbered 6, after V lost 5 bases and J lost 2 bases. The CDR3 is made up of 15 amino acids. In DNA, the CDR3 is TGTGCCAGCAGTACCCCCGGGACAGGGGCCTACGAGCAGTACTTC. Protein product: CASSTPGTGAYEQYF.

This clonotype was recorded a few times. The V and J genes are TRBV19 and TRBJ2-5, with D possibly matching TRBD2 (5 bases). Per germline, CDR1 LNHDA and CDR2 SQIVND (reference sequence). This CDR3 comprises 14 residues. Trimming pared 3 bases from V and 6 bases from J, leaving 14 bases between. The CDR3 nucleotides read TGTGCCAGTAGTATTTCCAGCGGTGTAAAGACCCAGTACTTC. The encoded protein is CASSISSGVKTQYF.

Many counts were recorded for this clonotype. This sequence joins TRBV24-1 and TRBJ2-3; D is ambiguous. This CDR3 region has 11 residues. CDR1 is KGHDR and CDR2 is SFDVKD in the germline V gene. Between the trimmed V and J ends, which lost 9 bases and 2 bases, there was a span of 5 bases. The CDR3 DNA is TGTGCCACCGGTAACACAGATACGCAGTATTTT. Its translation is CATGNTDTQYF.

The chain couples TRBV20-1 to TRBJ1-1; unclear D gene. This CDR3 region has 13 residues. V lost 5 bases and J 0 bases, leaving 10 bases between the germline ends. The germline CDR1 and CDR2 sequences are DFQATT and SNEGSKA (reference sequence). This chain's CDR3 is CSALWTVNTEAFF. In nucleotides, the CDR3 is TGCAGTGCTCTGTGGACGGTGAACACTGAAGCTTTCTTT.

This clonotype was counted only a few times. The chain joins TRBV5-1 to TRBJ2-1; perhaps TRBD2 as D (6 bases). Germline-derived CDR1 and CDR2 are SGHRS and YFSETQ. The CDR3 sequence is 16 residues long. V was cut by 0 bases and J by 7 bases, with 17 bases left in between. CDR3 region: CASSLGIVGGVNEQFF. CDR3 in DNA: TGCGCCAGCAGCTTGGGGATAGTGGGAGGTGTTAATGAGCAGTTCTTC.

In its sample, this clonotype was seen many times. The chain has TRBV29-1 and TRBJ2-7; the match to TRBD1 covers 10 bases. The length of the CDR3 is 14 residues. V trimming: 3 bases; J trimming: 6 bases; junction bases outside the gene matches: 8. Germline V CDR1 and CDR2: SQVTM, ANQGSEA. CDR3 sequence: CSVEGQGMIREQYF. The CDR3 DNA reads as TGCAGCGTTGAGGGACAGGGGATGATTCGCGAGCAGTACTTC.

V gene TRBV5-1 combines with J gene TRBJ2-5; 7 positions agree with TRBD1. The V gene end was trimmed by 0 bases and the J gene end by 4 bases; junction bases not matched to a gene: 3. Germline assignment: CDR1 SGHRS and CDR2 YFSETQ. This CDR3 comprises 14 residues. The CDR3 DNA reads as TGCGCCAGCAGCTTGGCCGGGACAGTAGAGACCCAGTACTTC. It translates to CASSLAGTVETQYF.

This clonotype was counted at least ten times. The chain joins TRBV5-1 to TRBJ2-2; possibly TRBD1 for D (6 bases). The germline gives CDR1 SGHRS, CDR2 YFSETQ. CDR3 length: 14 residues. V lost 0 bases and J 6 bases, leaving 9 bases between the germline ends. CDR3 residues: CASSLDTGSGELFF. Here the CDR3 DNA reads TGCGCCAGCAGCTTGGACACAGGGTCCGGGGAGCTGTTTTTT.

This clonotype has only a few counts. The chain recombines TRBV20-1 with TRBJ2-5; TRBD1 matches 8 bases. Germline V gene data show CDR1 as DFQATT and CDR2 as SNEGSKA (reference sequence). This CDR3 region has 14 residues. Losses at the gene ends were 4 bases for V and 4 bases for J; bases not matched to a gene: 8. CDR3 loop: CSATRGRVGETQYF. In DNA, the CDR3 is TGCAGTGCTACCAGGGGGCGCGTGGGAGAGACCCAGTACTTC.

This clonotype came up many times. This chain uses TRBV20-1 with TRBJ2-5, with 8 bases that match TRBD1. The junction had 8 bases not matched to a gene; V was cut back by 4 bases and J by 4 bases. CDR1 and CDR2 (germline): DFQATT, SNEGSKA (reference sequence). This CDR3 region has 14 residues. The CDR3: CSAKDGQGLETQYF. The CDR3 DNA is TGCAGTGCTAAAGACGGACAGGGCCTAGAGACCCAGTACTTC.

The CDR3 DNA reads TGTGCCAGCAGTCCCGTAACAGGAACCGGGATCTACGAGCAGTACTTC. Its protein product is CASSPVTGTGIYEQYF. The V and J genes are TRBV27 and TRBJ2-7; TRBD1 or TRBD2 may be the D gene (5 bases each). CDR3 length: 16 amino acids. Trimming left V 5 bases short and J 3 bases short, with 20 bases between. The V gene's germline CDR1 is MNHEY and CDR2 SMNVEV (reference sequence).

In its sample, this clonotype was seen a few times. The chain recombines TRBV24-1 with TRBJ2-2, with D possibly being TRBD1 (5 bases). The germline V and J ends were trimmed by 5 bases and 5 bases, with 11 bases remaining between them. The germline CDR1 and CDR2 sequences are KGHDR and SFDVKD. This CDR3 has 14 residues. CDR3 nucleotides: TGTGCCACCAGTGTCACAGGAAAAACCGGGGAGCTGTTTTTT. Translation: CATSVTGKTGELFF.

This clonotype was seen a few times. The chain has TRBV7-2 and TRBJ2-6; weak D call: TRBD2 (5 bases). Trimming pared 5 bases from V and 2 bases from J, leaving 13 bases between. This CDR3 contains 16 residues. Germline values: CDR1 SGHTA, CDR2 FQGNSA. CDR3 amino acids: CASSPRGATGANVLTF. For the CDR3, the DNA is TGTGCCAGCAGCCCCCGGGGAGCAACTGGGGCCAACGTCCTGACTTTC. Full variable domain (missing parts from reference TRBV7-2 and TRBJ2-6): GAGVSQSPSNKVTEKGKDVELRCDPISGHTALYWYRQSLGQGLEFLIYFQGNSAPDKSGLPSDRFSAERTGGSVSTLTIQRTQQEDSAVYLCASSPRGATGANVLTFGAGSRLTVL.

The gene calls are TRBV6-2 or TRBV6-3 and TRBJ2-6, with a possible D match to TRBD1 (5 bases). The CDR3 runs to 15 residues. Trimming took off 0 bases at V and 2 bases at J, with 5 bases between the two ends. The germline V gene has CDR1 MNHEY and CDR2 SVGEGT. CDR3 in DNA: TGTGCCAGCAGTTACTCAGGGGCTGGGGCCAACGTCCTGACTTTC. Its protein is CASSYSGAGANVLTF.

This clonotype has ten or more counts. The V call is TRBV3-1, the J call TRBJ1-1; no definite D call. V gave up 1 base and J gave up 0 bases, with 9 bases separating them. The CDR3 is 15 residues long. In germline, CDR1 is LGHDT, CDR2 YNNKEL (reference sequence). The CDR3 loop is CASSQGERVNTEAFF. For the CDR3, the DNA is TGTGCCAGCAGCCAAGGTGAACGGGTGAACACTGAAGCTTTCTTT.

This clonotype appeared a few times. The chain links TRBV9 to TRBJ2-7; TRBD2 aligns across 13 bases. The V segment lost 0 bases and the J segment 2 bases; nucleotides outside the gene matches: 8. This CDR3 has 18 amino acids. CDR1 SGDLS and CDR2 YYNGEE come from the germline V gene. The DNA for the CDR3 is TGTGCCAGCAGCGTAGGACTAGCGGGGGGAAGACAAGCCTACGAGCAGTACTTC. Amino acid sequence: CASSVGLAGGRQAYEQYF.

This clonotype was picked up a small number of times. The V gene is TRBV3-1, the J gene TRBJ2-5, with 10 bases matching TRBD2. The CDR3 loop spans 15 amino acids. The germline gives CDR1 LGHDT, CDR2 YNNKEL (reference sequence). The ends lost 4 bases at V and 2 bases at J; junction bases unmatched: 4. CDR3 sequence reads: CASSRKRGGQETQYF. As DNA, the CDR3 is TGTGCCAGCAGCCGAAAGCGGGGGGGGCAAGAGACCCAGTACTTC.

The table lists this clonotype with a few counts. This sequence joins TRBV29-1 and TRBJ1-2; 7 bases line up with TRBD1. V trimming: 2 bases; J trimming: 4 bases; junction bases outside the gene matches: 4. CDR1 and CDR2 (germline): SQVTM, ANQGSEA. CDR3 length: 13 amino acids. DNA of the CDR3: TGCAGCGTTGAACCAGGGGGTGGCTATGGCTACACCTTC. Encoded protein: CSVEPGGGYGYTF.

This clonotype was counted many times. This rearrangement joins TRBV6-4 to TRBJ2-3, with 8 bases fitting TRBD2. Unmatched junction bases numbered 3, after V lost 3 bases and J lost 1 base. The CDR3 covers 15 residues. Per germline, CDR1 MRHNA and CDR2 SNTAGT. The DNA of the CDR3 is TGTGCCAGCAGTGAATGGCGGGGGGGCACAGATACGCAGTATTTT. It is translated as CASSEWRGGTDTQYF.

The chain is built from TRBV9 and TRBJ2-5; D is undetermined. The V end lost 3 bases, the J end lost 4 bases, and 10 bases lay between the germline ends. The germline CDR1 and CDR2 sequences are SGDLS and YYNGEE. This CDR3 comprises 13 residues. The DNA of the CDR3 is TGTGCCAGCAGCGCCCGACATGGAGAGACCCAGTACTTC. Amino acid sequence: CASSARHGETQYF.

This clonotype was seen many times. The J gene is TRBJ2-2, the V gene TRBV5-1, with 7 bases aligning to TRBD2. Germline CDR1 and CDR2: SGHRS and YFSETQ. The CDR3 is 13 residues long. The junction had 0 bases not matched to a gene; V was cut back by 0 bases and J by 7 bases. This CDR3 is CASSLERGGELFF. DNA of the CDR3: TGCGCCAGCAGCTTGGAGCGGGGCGGGGAGCTGTTTTTT.

The count of this clonotype is one. The chain uses TRBV7-9 and TRBJ2-1; tentative D call: TRBD1 (5 bases). V was pared by 5 bases and J by 8 bases, with 16 bases between. This CDR3 has 14 amino acids. Looked up from germline, CDR1 is SEHNR and CDR2 is FQNEAQ (reference sequence). The CDR3 loop is CASSMETADYEQFF. As DNA, the CDR3 is TGTGCCAGCAGCATGGAGACAGCTGACTATGAGCAGTTCTTC.

Ten or more counts support this clonotype. The chain combines TRBV29-1 with TRBJ1-1; D call uncertain. The V and J ends lost 6 bases and 10 bases respectively, with 18 bases between them. This CDR3 has 12 amino acids. The germline V gene encodes CDR1 SQVTM and CDR2 ANQGSEA. CDR3 sequence (DNA): TGCAGCGTCCCAAACGTGGTTAGTGGAGCTTTCTTT. Its translation is CSVPNVVSGAFF.

This clonotype was observed many times. The rearrangement links TRBV11-2 to TRBJ2-3; tentative D call: TRBD2 (7 bases). The CDR3 spans 17 residues. CDR1 SGHAT and CDR2 FQNNGV come from the germline V gene. V lost 1 base, J lost 6 bases, and 20 bases lay in between. The CDR3 bases are TGTGCCAGCAGCTTAGGAATCTCGGGGGGCCGCGATGATACGCAGTATTTT. Translating it yields CASSLGISGGRDDTQYF.

This clonotype was observed at least ten times. The chain carries TRBV12-3 or TRBV12-4 and TRBJ2-7, with D uncertain. Trimming shortened V by 2 bases and J by 1 base, and 9 bases separated the two germline ends. The CDR3 runs 14 residues. The DNA of the CDR3 is TGTGCCAGCAGTTTACTCCCCAGTTCCTACGAGCAGTACTTC. This codes for CASSLLPSSYEQYF.

V and J are TRBV7-8 and TRBJ2-2, with a weak D call TRBD1 (6 bases). This CDR3 is built from 18 residues. From germline, CDR1 is SGHVS and CDR2 FQNEAQ. Trimming pared 1 base from V and 2 bases from J, leaving 17 bases between. The CDR3 region has the DNA TGTGCCAGCAGCTTAGGGGGTTACCGGGACACTAACACCGGGGAGCTGTTTTTT. As protein: CASSLGGYRDTNTGELFF.